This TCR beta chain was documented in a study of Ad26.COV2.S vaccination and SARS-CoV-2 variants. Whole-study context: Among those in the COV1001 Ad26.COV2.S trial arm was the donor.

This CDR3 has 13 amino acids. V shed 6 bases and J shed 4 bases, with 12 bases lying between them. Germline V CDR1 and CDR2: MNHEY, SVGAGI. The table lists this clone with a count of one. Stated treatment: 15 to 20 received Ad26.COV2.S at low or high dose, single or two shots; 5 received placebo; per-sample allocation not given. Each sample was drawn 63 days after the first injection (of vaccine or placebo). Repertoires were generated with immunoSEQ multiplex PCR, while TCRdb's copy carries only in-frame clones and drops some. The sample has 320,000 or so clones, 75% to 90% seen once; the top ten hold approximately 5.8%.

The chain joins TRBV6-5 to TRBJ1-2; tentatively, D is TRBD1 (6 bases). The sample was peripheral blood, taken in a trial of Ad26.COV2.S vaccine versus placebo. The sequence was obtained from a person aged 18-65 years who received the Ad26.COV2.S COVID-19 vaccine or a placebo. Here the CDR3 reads CASSRGPGYGYTF. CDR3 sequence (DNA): TGTGCCAGCAGCCGGGGGCCAGGCTATGGCTACACCTTC.